These T cell receptor beta chains were read from a single sample in a study of yellow fever vaccine responses in identical twins. In TCRdb, the RT-PCR reads were re-called with MiXCR into one record per CDR3 protein. The table has more than 15,000 distinct CDR3 sequences, approximately 79% seen once; the top ten hold about 2.4%. Sequences were derived from T cells from blood (PBMCs), unsorted or a sorted subset (not recorded which), sampled before or after yellow fever vaccination (not recorded which). The receptors originated from a woman between 18 and 29 years old who received the yellow fever vaccine. CDR3s include the opening cysteine and the closing phenylalanine or tryptophan. The order of the fields is clone size, V gene, CDR3 protein. Only some rows state a clone size, as once, few, many or a class for expanded clones.

-	TRBV4-1	CASSRTGGNTEAFF
-	TRBV2	CASSGDTDYNEQFF
few	TRBV28	CASSFHRATGELFF
few	TRBV24-1	CATAKPGEINNEQFF
-	TRBV2	CASSDLPGNVLTF
-	TRBV29-1	CSVEDGTSGTYEQYF
-	TRBV29-1	CSVTGTLAGDTQYF
-	TRBV28	CASRTEGGWGEKLFF
-	TRBV25-1	CASSESGGMLSDTQYF
few	TRBV28	CASSLVRGGKLFF
-	TRBV11-2	CASSKGLAFQETQYF
-	TRBV7-9	CASSFKGRYEKLFF